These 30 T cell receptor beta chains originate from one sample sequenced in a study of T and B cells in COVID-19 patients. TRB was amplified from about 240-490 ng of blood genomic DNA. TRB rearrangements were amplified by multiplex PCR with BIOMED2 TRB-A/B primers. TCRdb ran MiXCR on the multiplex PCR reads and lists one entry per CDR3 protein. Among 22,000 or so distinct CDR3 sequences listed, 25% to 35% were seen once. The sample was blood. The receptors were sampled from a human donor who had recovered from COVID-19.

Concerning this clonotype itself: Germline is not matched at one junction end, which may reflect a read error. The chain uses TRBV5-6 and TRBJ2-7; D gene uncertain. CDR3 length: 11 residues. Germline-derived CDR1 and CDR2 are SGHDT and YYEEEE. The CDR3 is CASSLDYEQYF. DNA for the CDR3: TGCGCCAGCAGCTTGGACTACGAGCAGTACTTC. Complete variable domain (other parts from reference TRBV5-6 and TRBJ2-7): DAGVTQSPTHLIKTRGQQVTLRCSPKSGHDTVSWYQQALGQGPQFIFQYYEEEERQRGNFPDRFSGHQFPNYSSELNVNALLLGDSALYLCASSLDYEQYFGPGTRLTVT.

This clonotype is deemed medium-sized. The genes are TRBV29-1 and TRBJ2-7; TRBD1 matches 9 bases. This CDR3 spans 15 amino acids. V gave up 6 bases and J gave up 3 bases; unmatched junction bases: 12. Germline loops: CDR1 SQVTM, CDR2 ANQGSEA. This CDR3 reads CSVTGTGLYFYEQYF. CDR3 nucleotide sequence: TGCAGCGTGACCGGGACAGGGCTGTACTTCTACGAGCAGTACTTC.

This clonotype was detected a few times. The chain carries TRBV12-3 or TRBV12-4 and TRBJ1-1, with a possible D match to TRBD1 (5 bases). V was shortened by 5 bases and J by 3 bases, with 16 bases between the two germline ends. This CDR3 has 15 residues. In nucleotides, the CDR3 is TGTGCCAGCAGTCCGCAATGGGACCGACACACTGAAGCTTTCTTT. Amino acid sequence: CASSPQWDRHTEAFF.

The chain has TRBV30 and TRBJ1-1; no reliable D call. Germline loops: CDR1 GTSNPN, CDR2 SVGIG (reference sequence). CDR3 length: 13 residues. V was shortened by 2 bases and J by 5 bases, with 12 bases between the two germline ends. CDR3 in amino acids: CAWSSSGWTEAFF. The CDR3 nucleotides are TGTGCCTGGAGTTCGTCGGGATGGACTGAAGCTTTCTTT.

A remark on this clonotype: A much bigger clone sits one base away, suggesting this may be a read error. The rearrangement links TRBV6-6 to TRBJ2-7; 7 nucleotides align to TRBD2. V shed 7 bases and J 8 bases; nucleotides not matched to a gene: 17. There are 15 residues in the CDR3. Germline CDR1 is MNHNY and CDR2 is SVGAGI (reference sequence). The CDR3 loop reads CASIPLGSGPQKQYF. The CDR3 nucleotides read TGTGCCAGCATTCCCCTGGGTAGCGGGCCCCAAAAGCAGTACTTC.

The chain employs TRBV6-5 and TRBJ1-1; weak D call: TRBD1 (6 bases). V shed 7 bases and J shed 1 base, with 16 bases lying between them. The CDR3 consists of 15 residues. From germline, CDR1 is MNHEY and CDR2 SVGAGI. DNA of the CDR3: TGTGCCAGCAAATCGTGGGGACACAAGAACACTGAAGCTTTCTTT. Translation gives CASKSWGHKNTEAFF.

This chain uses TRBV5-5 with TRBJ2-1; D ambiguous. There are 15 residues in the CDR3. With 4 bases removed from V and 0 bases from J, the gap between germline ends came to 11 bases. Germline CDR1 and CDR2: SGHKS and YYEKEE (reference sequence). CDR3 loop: CASSQDGNSYNEQFF. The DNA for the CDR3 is TGTGCCAGCAGCCAAGATGGAAACTCCTACAATGAGCAGTTCTTC.

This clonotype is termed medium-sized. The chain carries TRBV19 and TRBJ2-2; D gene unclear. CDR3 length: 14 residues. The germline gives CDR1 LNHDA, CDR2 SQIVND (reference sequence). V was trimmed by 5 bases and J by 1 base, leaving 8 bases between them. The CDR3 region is CASSRRRNTGELFF. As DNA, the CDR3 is TGTGCCAGTAGTCGACGGAGGAACACCGGGGAGCTGTTTTTT.

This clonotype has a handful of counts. In nucleotides, the CDR3 is TGTGCCATCAGCGGAAGTAGCACAGATACGCAGTATTTT. It yields the protein CAISGSSTDTQYF. The chain carries TRBV10-3 and TRBJ2-3; D remains unclear. The length of the CDR3 is 13 residues. V lost 6 bases and J lost 0, with 7 bases in between. Germline CDR1 ENHRY, CDR2 SYGVKD.

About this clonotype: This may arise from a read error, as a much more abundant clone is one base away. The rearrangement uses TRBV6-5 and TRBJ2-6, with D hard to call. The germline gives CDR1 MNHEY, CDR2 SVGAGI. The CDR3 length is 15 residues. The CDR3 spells CAGSPQPSGANVLTF. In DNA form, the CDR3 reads TGTGCCGGCAGTCCGCAGCCCTCTGGGGCCAACGTCCTGACTTTC.

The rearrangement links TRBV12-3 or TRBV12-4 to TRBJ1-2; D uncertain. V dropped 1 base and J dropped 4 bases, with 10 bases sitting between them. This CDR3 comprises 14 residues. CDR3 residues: CASSLEQSIYGYTF. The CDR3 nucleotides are TGTGCCAGCAGTTTAGAACAGTCGATCTATGGCTACACCTTC.

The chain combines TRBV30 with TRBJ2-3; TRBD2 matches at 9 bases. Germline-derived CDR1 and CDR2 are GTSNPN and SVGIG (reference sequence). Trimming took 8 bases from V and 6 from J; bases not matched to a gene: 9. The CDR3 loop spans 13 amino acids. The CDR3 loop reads CAGGGLAADTQYF. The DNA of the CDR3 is TGTGCCGGAGGGGGACTAGCCGCGGATACGCAGTATTTT.

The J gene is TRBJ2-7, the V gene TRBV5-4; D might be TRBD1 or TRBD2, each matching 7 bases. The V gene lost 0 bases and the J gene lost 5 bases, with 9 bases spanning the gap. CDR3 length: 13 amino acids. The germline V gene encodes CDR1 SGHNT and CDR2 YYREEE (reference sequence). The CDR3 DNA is TGTGCCAGCAGCTTGGCAGGGGGGGACGAGCAGTACTTC. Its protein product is CASSLAGGDEQYF.

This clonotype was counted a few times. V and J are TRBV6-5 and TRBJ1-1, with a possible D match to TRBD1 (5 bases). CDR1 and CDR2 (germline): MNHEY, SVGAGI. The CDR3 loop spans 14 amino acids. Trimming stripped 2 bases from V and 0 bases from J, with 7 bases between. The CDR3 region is CASSYGGMNTEAFF. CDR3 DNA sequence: TGTGCCAGCAGTTACGGGGGGATGAACACTGAAGCTTTCTTT.

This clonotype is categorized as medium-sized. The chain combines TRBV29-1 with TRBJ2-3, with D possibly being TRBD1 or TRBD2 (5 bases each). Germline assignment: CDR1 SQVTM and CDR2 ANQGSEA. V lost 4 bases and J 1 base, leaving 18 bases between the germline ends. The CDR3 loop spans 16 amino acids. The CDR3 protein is CSVAGWGGFGTDTQYF. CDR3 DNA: TGCAGCGTTGCGGGATGGGGCGGGTTCGGCACAGATACGCAGTATTTT.

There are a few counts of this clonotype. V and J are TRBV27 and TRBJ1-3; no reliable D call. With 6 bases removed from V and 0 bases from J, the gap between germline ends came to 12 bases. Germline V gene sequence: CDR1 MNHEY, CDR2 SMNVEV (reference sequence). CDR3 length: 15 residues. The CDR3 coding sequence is TGTGCCAGCAGCCCCCGGCCCTCCTCTGGAAACACCATATATTTT. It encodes CASSPRPSSGNTIYF.

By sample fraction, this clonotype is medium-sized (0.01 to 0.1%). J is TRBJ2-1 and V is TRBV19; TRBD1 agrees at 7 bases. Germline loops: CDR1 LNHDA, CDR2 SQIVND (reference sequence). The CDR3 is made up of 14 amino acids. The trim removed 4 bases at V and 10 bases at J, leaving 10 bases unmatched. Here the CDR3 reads CASSTARGGVEQFF. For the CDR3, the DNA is TGTGCCAGTAGTACCGCCCGAGGGGGCGTGGAGCAGTTCTTC.

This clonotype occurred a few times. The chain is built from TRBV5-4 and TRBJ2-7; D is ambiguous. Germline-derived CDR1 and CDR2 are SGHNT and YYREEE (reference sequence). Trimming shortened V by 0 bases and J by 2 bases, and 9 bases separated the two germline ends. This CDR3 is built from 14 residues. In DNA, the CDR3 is TGTGCCAGCAGCTTGGACGGGCTAGCCTACGAGCAGTACTTC. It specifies CASSLDGLAYEQYF. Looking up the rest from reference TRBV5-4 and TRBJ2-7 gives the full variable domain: ETGVTQSPTHLIKTRGQQVTLRCSSQSGHNTVSWYQQALGQGPQFIFQYYREEENGRGNFPPRFSGLQFPNYSSELNVNALELDDSALYLCASSLDGLAYEQYFGPGTRLTVT.

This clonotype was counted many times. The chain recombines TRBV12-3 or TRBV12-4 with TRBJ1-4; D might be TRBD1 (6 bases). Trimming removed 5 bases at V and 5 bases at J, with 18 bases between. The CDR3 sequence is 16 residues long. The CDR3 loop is CASSAPYGRGNEKLFF. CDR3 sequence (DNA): TGTGCCAGCAGTGCCCCGTATGGGAGGGGGAATGAAAAACTGTTTTTT.

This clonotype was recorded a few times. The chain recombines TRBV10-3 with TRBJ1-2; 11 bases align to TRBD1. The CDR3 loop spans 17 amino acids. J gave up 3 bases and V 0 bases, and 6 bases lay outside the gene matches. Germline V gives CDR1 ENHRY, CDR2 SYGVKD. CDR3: CAISESLLDRGHYGYTF. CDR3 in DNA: TGTGCCATCAGTGAGTCGCTATTGGACAGGGGGCACTATGGCTACACCTTC.

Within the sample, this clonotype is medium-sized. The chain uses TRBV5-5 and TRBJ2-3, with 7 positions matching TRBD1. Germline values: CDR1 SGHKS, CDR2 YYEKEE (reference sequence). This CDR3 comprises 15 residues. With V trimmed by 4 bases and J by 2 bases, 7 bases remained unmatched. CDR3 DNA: TGTGCCAGCAGCAGACGGACAGGCTTCACAGATACGCAGTATTTT. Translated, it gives CASSRRTGFTDTQYF.

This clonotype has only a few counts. CDR3 amino acids: CASSLSYEQYF. As DNA, the CDR3 is TGTGCCAGCTCACTCTCCTACGAGCAGTACTTC. The gene calls are TRBV18 and TRBJ2-7; D not resolved. V was clipped by 4 bases and J by 0 bases, with 1 base between them. Germline CDR1 reads KGHSH; CDR2 reads LQKENI. The CDR3 spans 11 residues.

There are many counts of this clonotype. This CDR3 is CASSFRGRGADTQYF. The CDR3 nucleotides are TGTGCCAGCAGTTTTCGCGGGAGGGGGGCAGATACGCAGTATTTT. V and J are TRBV27 and TRBJ2-3, with 9 bases identical to TRBD2. V lost 3 bases, J lost 4 bases, and 5 bases stayed unmatched. The germline CDR1 and CDR2 sequences are MNHEY and SMNVEV (reference sequence). The CDR3 is made up of 15 amino acids.

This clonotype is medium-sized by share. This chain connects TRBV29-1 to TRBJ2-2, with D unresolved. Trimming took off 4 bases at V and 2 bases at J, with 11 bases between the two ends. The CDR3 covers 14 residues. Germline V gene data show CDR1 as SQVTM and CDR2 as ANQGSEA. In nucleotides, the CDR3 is TGCAGCGTTGTAGCCGGGCATAACACCGGGGAGCTGTTTTTT. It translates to CSVVAGHNTGELFF.

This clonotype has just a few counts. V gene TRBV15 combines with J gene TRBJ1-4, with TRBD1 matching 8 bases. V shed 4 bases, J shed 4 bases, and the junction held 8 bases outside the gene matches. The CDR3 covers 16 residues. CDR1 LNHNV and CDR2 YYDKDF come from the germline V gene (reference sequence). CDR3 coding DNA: TGTGCCACCAGCAACCTCGGACAGGGAGGTAATGAAAAACTGTTTTTT. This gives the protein CATSNLGQGGNEKLFF.

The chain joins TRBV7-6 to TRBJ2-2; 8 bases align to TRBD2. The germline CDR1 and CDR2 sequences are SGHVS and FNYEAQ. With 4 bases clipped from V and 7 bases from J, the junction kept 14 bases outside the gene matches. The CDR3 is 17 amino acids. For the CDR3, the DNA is TGTGCCAGCAGCTCAAGGCCGGGGGGGGCCGGAGGCGGGGAGCTGTTTTTT. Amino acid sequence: CASSSRPGGAGGGELFF.

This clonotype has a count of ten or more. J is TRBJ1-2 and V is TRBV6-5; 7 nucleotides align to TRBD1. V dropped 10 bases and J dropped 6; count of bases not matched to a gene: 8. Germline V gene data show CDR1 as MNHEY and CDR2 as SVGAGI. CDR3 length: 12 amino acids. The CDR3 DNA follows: TGTGCCACCCGTGACAGGGTAAATGGCTACACCTTC. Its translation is CATRDRVNGYTF.

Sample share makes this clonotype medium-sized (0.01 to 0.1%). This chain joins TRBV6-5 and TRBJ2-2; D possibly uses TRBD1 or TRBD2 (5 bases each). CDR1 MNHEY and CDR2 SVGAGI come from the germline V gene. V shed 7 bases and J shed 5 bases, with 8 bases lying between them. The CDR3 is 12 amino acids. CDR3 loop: CASNWGTGELFF. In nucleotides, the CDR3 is TGTGCCAGCAATTGGGGGACCGGGGAGCTGTTTTTT.

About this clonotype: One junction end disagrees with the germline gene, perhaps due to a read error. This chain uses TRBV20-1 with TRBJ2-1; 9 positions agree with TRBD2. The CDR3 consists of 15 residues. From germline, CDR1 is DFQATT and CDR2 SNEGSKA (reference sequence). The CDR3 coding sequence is TGCAGTGCCAGAGGGGCGGGAGGGCCGGTCAATGAGCAGTTCTTC. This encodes CSARGAGGPVNEQFF.

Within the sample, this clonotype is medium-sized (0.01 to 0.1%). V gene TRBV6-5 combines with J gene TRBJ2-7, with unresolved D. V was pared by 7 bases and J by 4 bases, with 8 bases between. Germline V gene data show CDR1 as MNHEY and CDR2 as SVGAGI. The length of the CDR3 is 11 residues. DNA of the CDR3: TGTGCCAGCACGAATTCTTACGAGCAGTACTTC. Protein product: CASTNSYEQYF.